The sequence of this T cell receptor (beta chain) was determined in a study of post-analysis software for immune sequencing data. Study results and limitations: Included in a set of about five TRBV segments more frequent in patients than controls were TRBV5-6, TRBV5-1 and TRBV20-1.

The CDR3 has 13 residues. Germline V gene sequence: CDR1 DFQATT, CDR2 SNEGSKA (reference sequence). V lost 3 bases to trimming and J lost 4 bases; unmatched junction nucleotides: 5. Built from TCR beta cDNA, the libraries had unique molecular identifiers in them. TCRdb re-derived calls from the PCR reads in MiXCR, one entry per CDR3 protein. Found here are about 460,000 distinct CDR3 sequences, around 40% of them singletons; the top ten hold around an eighth. Comment on this clonotype: The antigen remains unidentified.

The source material was blood. The source of this sequence is a girl under 18 with multiple sclerosis. The V call is TRBV20-1, the J call TRBJ2-7, with 8 nucleotides matching TRBD2. The CDR3 protein is CSASSGNSYEQYF. The CDR3 DNA reads as TGCAGTGCTAGTAGCGGGAATAGTTACGAGCAGTACTTC.